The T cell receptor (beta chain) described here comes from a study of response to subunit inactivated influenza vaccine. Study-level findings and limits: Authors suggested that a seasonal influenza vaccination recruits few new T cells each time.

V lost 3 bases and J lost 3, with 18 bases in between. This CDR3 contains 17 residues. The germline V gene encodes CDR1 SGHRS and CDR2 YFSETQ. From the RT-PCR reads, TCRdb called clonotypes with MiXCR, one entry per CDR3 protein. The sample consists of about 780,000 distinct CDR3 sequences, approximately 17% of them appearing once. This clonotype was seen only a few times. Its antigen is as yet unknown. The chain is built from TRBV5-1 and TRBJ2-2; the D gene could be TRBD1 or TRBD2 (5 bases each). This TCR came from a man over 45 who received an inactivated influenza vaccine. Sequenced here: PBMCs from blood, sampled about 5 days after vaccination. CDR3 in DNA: TGCGCCAGCAGCTCGCTTGTGGGGGTTCAGGACACCGGGGAGCTGTTTTTT. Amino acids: CASSSLVGVQDTGELFF.